The rows below give T cell receptor beta chains drawn from one sample of a study of prognosis after radiotherapy for stage I lung cancer. TCRdb processed the multiplex PCR reads anew with MiXCR; each CDR3 protein has one entry. The sample carries about 30,000 distinct CDR3 sequences, roughly 31% recorded once. This material consisted of PBMCs, taken before or after stereotactic body radiation therapy (not recorded which). These receptor sequences come from a donor of 50 years or more with non-small cell lung cancer. The conserved cysteine and the conserved F or W are not part of the CDR3 here.

v_gene: TRBV20-1
j_gene: TRBJ2-1
CDR3aa: SAREGGGRGNEQF

v_gene: TRBV6-4
j_gene: TRBJ2-7
CDR3aa: ANPQGGDPSYEQY

v_gene: TRBV3-1
j_gene: TRBJ2-1
CDR3aa: ASSQDPNRRNEQF

v_gene: TRBV9
j_gene: TRBJ2-3
CDR3aa: ASSGNPYRLAGSTDTQY

v_gene: TRBV7-8
j_gene: TRBJ1-6
CDR3aa: ASSLLGQGTSSYNSPLH

v_gene: TRBV6-1
j_gene: TRBJ1-5
CDR3aa: ASRVSDQPQH

v_gene: TRBV24-1
j_gene: TRBJ2-7
CDR3aa: ATSDPSGTFGEQY

v_gene: TRBV6-5
j_gene: TRBJ2-6
CDR3aa: ASSYTLQSSGANVLT

v_gene: TRBV7-7
j_gene: TRBJ1-4
CDR3aa: ASSLAAGGNEKLF

v_gene: TRBV5-1
j_gene: TRBJ1-1
CDR3aa: ASSTGDRTSTEAF

v_gene: TRBV3-1
j_gene: TRBJ1-2
CDR3aa: ASSQDLTAGFGYT

v_gene: TRBV28
j_gene: TRBJ1-3
CDR3aa: ASSLPRTGDVY

v_gene: TRBV20-1
j_gene: TRBJ1-1
CDR3aa: SASNRGDANTEAF

v_gene: TRBV6-5
j_gene: TRBJ1-6
CDR3aa: ASSYEVGRNSPLH

v_gene: TRBV27
j_gene: TRBJ1-5
CDR3aa: ASSLLANQPQH

v_gene: TRBV5-1
j_gene: TRBJ2-5
CDR3aa: ASNRGTGYQETQY

v_gene: TRBV11-2
j_gene: TRBJ2-3
CDR3aa: ANSWGPGPQYKQY

v_gene: TRBV28
j_gene: TRBJ2-7
CDR3aa: ASSLISYEQY

v_gene: TRBV18
j_gene: TRBJ1-2
CDR3aa: ASSPPTGGSNYGYT

v_gene: TRBV28
j_gene: TRBJ2-7
CDR3aa: ASSLLAGALGQY

v_gene: TRBV6-5
j_gene: TRBJ2-2
CDR3aa: ASSYGRVVYSRELF

v_gene: TRBV28
j_gene: TRBJ2-1
CDR3aa: ASSDSHSYNEQF

v_gene: TRBV3-1
j_gene: TRBJ1-6
CDR3aa: ASSLGQLNSPLH

v_gene: TRBV7-8
j_gene: TRBJ1-2
CDR3aa: AISHSGTGGGYGYT

v_gene: TRBV20-1
j_gene: TRBJ2-7
CDR3aa: SARDGGLAGVGSYEQY

v_gene: TRBV7-2
j_gene: TRBJ2-3
CDR3aa: ASSPEGLGTDTQY

v_gene: TRBV27
j_gene: TRBJ1-1
CDR3aa: ASSFLDRNTEAF

v_gene: TRBV3-1
j_gene: TRBJ2-2
CDR3aa: ASSRDSGTGNTGELF

v_gene: TRBV5-1
j_gene: TRBJ2-3
CDR3aa: ASSSERFTDTQY

v_gene: TRBV9
j_gene: TRBJ2-1
CDR3aa: ASSTIAGFYNEQF

v_gene: TRBV6-1
j_gene: TRBJ2-7
CDR3aa: ASTRTTTHEQY

v_gene: TRBV19
j_gene: TRBJ2-3
CDR3aa: ASSISDWLDGRGSLTDTQY